Listed here are 26 T cell receptor beta chains from one sample, sequenced in a study of beta chain features in type 1 diabetes. Isolated RNA was reverse transcribed in full, so expressed TCRB transcripts were sequenced. Assay: immunoSEQ multiplex PCR; the TCRdb copy retains only in-frame clones and omits some. The data contain hundreds of thousands of clones, 17% of them singletons. Sequenced: naive CD4+ T cells from blood. These TCRs come from a young woman in good health.

V and J are TRBV15 and TRBJ2-1, with D perhaps matching TRBD1 (5 bases). The germline CDR1 and CDR2 sequences are LNHNV and YYDKDF (reference sequence). The CDR3 is made up of 13 amino acids. Trimming took 3 bases from V and 9 from J, leaving 12 bases between them. The CDR3 region is CATSRDQGIEQFF. DNA of the CDR3: TGTGCCACCAGCAGGGATCAGGGAATTGAGCAGTTCTTC.

V and J are TRBV18 and TRBJ1-1; unclear D gene. V lost 2 bases, J lost 1 base, and 8 bases lay in between. Germline CDR1 is KGHSH and CDR2 is LQKENI. The CDR3 loop spans 14 amino acids. Here the CDR3 DNA reads TGTGCCAGCTCACCAACGGACGGGAACACTGAAGCTTTCTTT. It is translated as CASSPTDGNTEAFF.

This clone was picked up a small number of times. The rearrangement links TRBV5-1 to TRBJ1-4; the match to TRBD1 covers 8 bases. V was clipped by 3 bases and J by 8 bases; unmatched bases: 6. Germline V lookup: CDR1 SGHRS, CDR2 YFSETQ. The CDR3 runs 14 residues. The CDR3 DNA reads TGCGCCAGCAGCTACGGACAGGGCGGCGAAAAACTGTTTTTT. Protein product: CASSYGQGGEKLFF.

This clone was recorded a few times. The genes are TRBV7-2 and TRBJ2-1, with unresolved D. Trimming pared 1 base from V and 0 bases from J, leaving 7 bases between. This CDR3 region has 15 residues. Germline assignment: CDR1 SGHTA and CDR2 FQGNSA. Here the CDR3 DNA reads TGTGCCAGCAGCTTAGTTCCCGGCTCCTACAATGAGCAGTTCTTC. Translated: CASSLVPGSYNEQFF.

This rearrangement joins TRBV20-1 to TRBJ1-1, with D unclear. The V gene lost 5 bases and the J gene lost 7 bases, with 8 bases spanning the gap. CDR1 and CDR2 from the germline V gene are DFQATT and SNEGSKA (reference sequence). The CDR3 consists of 10 residues. The DNA for the CDR3 is TGCAGTGCTTCCAGCCTTGAAGCTTTCTTT. Residues: CSASSLEAFF.

The rearrangement joins TRBV7-8 to TRBJ2-4, with a possible D match to TRBD1 (6 bases). Looked up from germline, CDR1 is SGHVS and CDR2 is FQNEAQ. The CDR3 loop spans 15 amino acids. Trimming pared 2 bases from V and 4 bases from J, leaving 12 bases between. The CDR3 nucleotides read TGTGCCAGCAGCTTAACCTTTGACAGGAAAAACATTCAGTACTTC. Translated: CASSLTFDRKNIQYF.

The V gene is TRBV18, the J gene TRBJ2-5; the D gene is possibly TRBD1 (5 bases). Germline CDR1 reads KGHSH; CDR2 reads LQKENI. The CDR3 is 17 residues long. Trimming took off 8 bases at V and 1 base at J, with 23 bases between the two ends. The CDR3 DNA is TGTGCCAGCGAGCGCGGTCCGTTGGACACCATCCAAGAGACCCAGTACTTC. Its protein is CASERGPLDTIQETQYF.

The chain is built from TRBV4-3 and TRBJ2-1; D is possibly TRBD1 (5 bases). V gave up 4 bases and J gave up 9 bases, with 19 bases separating them. CDR1 LGHNA and CDR2 YSLEER come from the germline V gene. This CDR3 has 15 residues. The CDR3 bases are TGCGCCAGCAGCCTAGGGGCTAGGACGTCGAGTGAGCAGTTCTTC. It is translated as CASSLGARTSSEQFF.

This clone has a handful of counts. The chain carries TRBV7-6 and TRBJ2-5; D is perhaps TRBD2 (5 bases). Germline V gene sequence: CDR1 SGHVS, CDR2 FNYEAQ. Trimming took 4 bases from V and 4 from J, leaving 19 bases between them. The CDR3 length is 16 residues. DNA of the CDR3: TGTGCCAGCAGCTCCCCCAAAGGGAGTGTTCGAGAGACCCAGTACTTC. Amino acids: CASSSPKGSVRETQYF.

Comment on this clone: This sample also contains other DNA sequences that code for the same CDR3. The chain carries TRBV10-3 and TRBJ1-5; D remains ambiguous. Germline assignment: CDR1 ENHRY and CDR2 SYGVKD. The V end lost 4 bases, the J end lost 4 bases, and 5 bases lay between the germline ends. The length of the CDR3 is 12 residues. The DNA for the CDR3 is TGTGCCATCAGTGCGGGGAATCAGCCCCAGCATTTT. It yields the protein CAISAGNQPQHF.

This chain joins TRBV19 and TRBJ1-1, with TRBD1 as a possible D gene (5 bases). Germline V CDR1 and CDR2: LNHDA, SQIVND (reference sequence). V gave up 6 bases and J gave up 4 bases, with 18 bases separating them. The CDR3 is 15 residues long. The CDR3 DNA is TGTGCCAGTAGCCTATACGGGGCGGGAAGCACTGAAGCTTTCTTT. Translated: CASSLYGAGSTEAFF.

This clone was found a few times. The rearrangement uses TRBV28 and TRBJ2-1; D not resolved. From germline, CDR1 is MDHEN and CDR2 SYDVKM. The CDR3 has 14 residues. The V and J ends lost 6 bases and 0 bases respectively, with 9 bases between them. The DNA for the CDR3 is TGTGCCAGCAGCGATGCTAGCTCCTACAATGAGCAGTTCTTC. Its translation is CASSDASSYNEQFF.

This clone came up a few times. The chain links TRBV2 to TRBJ2-7; D is ambiguous. Trimming shortened V by 4 bases and J by 3 bases, and 13 bases separated the two germline ends. Germline V gene data show CDR1 as SNHLY and CDR2 as FYNNEI. This CDR3 contains 14 residues. The CDR3 nucleotides are TGTGCCAGCAGTGGGACCCAAAACTACTACGAGCAGTACTTC. It is translated as CASSGTQNYYEQYF. Full variable domain (outside the CDR3, taken from reference TRBV2 and TRBJ2-7): EPEVTQTPSHQVTQMGQEVILRCVPISNHLYFYWYRQILGQKVEFLVSFYNNEISEKSEIFDDQFSVERPDGSNFTLKIRSTKLEDSAMYFCASSGTQNYYEQYFGPGTRLTVT.

CDR3 in amino acids: CASSQAGLAGAGEQFF. CDR3 coding DNA: TGTGCCAGCAGCCAAGCTGGACTAGCGGGAGCTGGGGAGCAGTTCTTC. The gene calls are TRBV7-9 and TRBJ2-1; the match to TRBD2 covers 13 bases. The V segment lost 5 bases and the J segment 10 bases; nucleotides outside the gene matches: 11. The CDR3 consists of 16 residues. CDR1 and CDR2 from the germline V gene are SEHNR and FQNEAQ (reference sequence).

V and J are TRBV21-1 and TRBJ1-5. TRBV21-1 is listed as a pseudogene. This CDR3 is built from 14 residues. Here the CDR3 DNA reads TGTGCCAGCAGCAAAGCAAGGGCGGATCAGCCCCAGCATTTT. As protein: CASSKARADQPQHF.

The chain carries TRBV7-9 and TRBJ1-2; TRBD1 matches at 10 bases. Trimming took 5 bases from V and 11 from J; bases not matched to a gene: 14. CDR1 SEHNR and CDR2 FQNEAQ come from the germline V gene (reference sequence). The CDR3 runs to 15 residues. The CDR3 protein is CASSAGTGVPMWYTF. The CDR3 coding sequence is TGTGCCAGCAGCGCCGGGACAGGGGTTCCTATGTGGTACACCTTC.

This chain links TRBV14 with TRBJ2-5; D not resolved. Germline V gene sequence: CDR1 SGHDN, CDR2 FVKESK. Trimming cost V 2 bases and J 9 bases, with 16 bases left between them. The CDR3 has 14 residues. The CDR3 nucleotides are TGTGCCAGCAGCCAAAGACTGGGCCAAGGGTCCCAGTACTTC. It translates to CASSQRLGQGSQYF.

This clone has a handful of counts. The gene calls are TRBV29-1 and TRBJ2-7, with 9 positions matching TRBD2. Germline V gives CDR1 SQVTM, CDR2 ANQGSEA. CDR3 size: 12 residues. Trimming removed 5 bases from V and 4 bases from J; junction bases left unmatched: 3. DNA for the CDR3: TGCAGCGTTCAGCGGGGGGCATACGAGCAGTACTTC. Protein: CSVQRGAYEQYF.

The chain couples TRBV29-1 to TRBJ2-1; D perhaps matches TRBD2 (6 bases). Germline CDR1 SQVTM, CDR2 ANQGSEA. The CDR3 length is 12 residues. With 5 bases removed from V and 5 bases from J, the gap between germline ends came to 10 bases. Here the CDR3 reads CSVWPSDNEQFF. The CDR3 nucleotides read TGCAGCGTTTGGCCTAGCGACAATGAGCAGTTCTTC.

This clone has just a few counts. CDR3 sequence (DNA): TGTGCCAGCAGTGAAGTAGGGAGTGGATTCTACGAGCAGTACTTC. This gives the protein CASSEVGSGFYEQYF. The V gene is TRBV6-1, the J gene TRBJ2-7; TRBD2 is a possible D gene (5 bases). CDR3 length: 15 residues. Looked up from germline, CDR1 is MNHNS and CDR2 is SASEGT. V was clipped by 1 base and J by 3 bases, with 13 bases between them.

This clone was observed a few times. CDR3 protein: CASSSLAVYTDTQYF. The DNA of the CDR3 is TGTGCCAGCAGCTCCCTAGCGGTATACACAGATACGCAGTATTTT. This chain uses TRBV7-9 with TRBJ2-3, with TRBD2 identical over 7 bases. CDR3 length: 15 residues. Trimming cost V 4 bases and J 2 bases; bases outside gene matches: 6. Germline V gives CDR1 SEHNR, CDR2 FQNEAQ (reference sequence). The whole variable domain, filled in from reference TRBV7-9 and TRBJ2-3, reads DTGVSQNPRHKITKRGQNVTFRCDPISEHNRLYWYRQTLGQGPEFLTYFQNEAQLEKSRLLSDRFSAERPKGSFSTLEIQRTEQGDSAMYLCASSSLAVYTDTQYFGPGTRLTVL.

This clone showed up just a few times. J is TRBJ2-7 and V is TRBV7-9; 7 bases align to TRBD1. J lost 1 base, V lost 5 bases, and 11 bases had no gene match. Germline V gene lookup returns CDR1 SEHNR and CDR2 FQNEAQ (reference sequence). This CDR3 contains 16 residues. The CDR3 nucleotides read TGTGCCAGCAGCGTAATTGCCGGGACAGTTTCCTACGAGCAGTACTTC. This translates into CASSVIAGTVSYEQYF. Full variable domain (remainder filled in from reference TRBV7-9 and TRBJ2-7): DTGVSQNPRHKITKRGQNVTFRCDPISEHNRLYWYRQTLGQGPEFLTYFQNEAQLEKSRLLSDRFSAERPKGSFSTLEIQRTEQGDSAMYLCASSVIAGTVSYEQYFGPGTRLTVT.

CDR3 protein: CASSLGAGGVYEQFF. As DNA, the CDR3 is TGTGCCAGCAGCTTAGGTGCGGGAGGCGTGTATGAGCAGTTCTTC. The rearrangement joins TRBV7-2 to TRBJ2-1, with 8 bases fitting TRBD2. Trimming at V came to 1 base and at J to 8 bases, leaving 7 bases not matched to a gene. In germline, CDR1 is SGHTA, CDR2 FQGNSA. The CDR3 has 15 residues.

As concerns this clone: This sample also contains other DNA sequences that code for the same CDR3. V usage is TRBV7-2 and J usage is TRBJ2-1; 9 nucleotides match TRBD1. The CDR3 contains 15 residues. Germline V gene sequence: CDR1 SGHTA, CDR2 FQGNSA. The V gene end was trimmed by 3 bases and the J gene end by 4 bases; junction bases not matched to a gene: 4. The CDR3 nucleotides are TGTGCCAGCAGCTTCGGACAGGGGAGGTACAATGAGCAGTTCTTC. It translates to CASSFGQGRYNEQFF. The whole variable domain, filled in from reference TRBV7-2 and TRBJ2-1, reads GAGVSQSPSNKVTEKGKDVELRCDPISGHTALYWYRQSLGQGLEFLIYFQGNSAPDKSGLPSDRFSAERTGGSVSTLTIQRTQQEDSAVYLCASSFGQGRYNEQFFGPGTRLTVL.

The gene calls are TRBV7-8 and TRBJ2-3, with D perhaps matching TRBD2 (6 bases). V shed 5 bases and J shed 6 bases, with 12 bases lying between them. From germline, CDR1 is SGHVS and CDR2 FQNEAQ. The CDR3 contains 13 residues. Here the CDR3 reads CASSGTSLDTQYF. The CDR3 region has the DNA TGTGCCAGCAGCGGGACTTCATTGGATACGCAGTATTTT. The full variable domain, with the rest looked up from reference TRBV7-8 and TRBJ2-3, is GAGVSQSPRYKVAKRGQDVALRCDPISGHVSLFWYQQALGQGPEFLTYFQNEAQLDKSGLPSDRFFAERPEGSVSTLKIQRTQQEDSAVYLCASSGTSLDTQYFGPGTRLTVL.

The CDR3 DNA is TGCGCCAGCAGCCAAGAGAGTGTTATGGGCAGAGGGGAGCTGTTTTTT. This gives the protein CASSQESVMGRGELFF. This chain joins TRBV4-3 and TRBJ2-2; the D is unclear. Germline V gene data show CDR1 as LGHNA and CDR2 as YSLEER. V shed 0 bases and J shed 8 bases, with 16 bases lying between them. The CDR3 contains 16 residues.